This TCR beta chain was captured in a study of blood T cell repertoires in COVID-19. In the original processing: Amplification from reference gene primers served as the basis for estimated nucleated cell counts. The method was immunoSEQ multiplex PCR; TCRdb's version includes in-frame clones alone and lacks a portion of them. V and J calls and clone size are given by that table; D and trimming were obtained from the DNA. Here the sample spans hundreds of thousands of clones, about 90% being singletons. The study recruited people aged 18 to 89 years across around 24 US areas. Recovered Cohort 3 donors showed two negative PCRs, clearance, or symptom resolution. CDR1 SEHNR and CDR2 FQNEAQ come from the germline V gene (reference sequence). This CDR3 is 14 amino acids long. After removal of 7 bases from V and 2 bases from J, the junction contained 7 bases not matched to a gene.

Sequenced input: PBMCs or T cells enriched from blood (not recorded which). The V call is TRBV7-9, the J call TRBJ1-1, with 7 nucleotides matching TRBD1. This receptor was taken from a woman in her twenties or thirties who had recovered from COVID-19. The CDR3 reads CASIKQGTNTEAFF. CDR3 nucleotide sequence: TGTGCCAGCATCAAACAGGGGACCAACACTGAAGCTTTCTTT.